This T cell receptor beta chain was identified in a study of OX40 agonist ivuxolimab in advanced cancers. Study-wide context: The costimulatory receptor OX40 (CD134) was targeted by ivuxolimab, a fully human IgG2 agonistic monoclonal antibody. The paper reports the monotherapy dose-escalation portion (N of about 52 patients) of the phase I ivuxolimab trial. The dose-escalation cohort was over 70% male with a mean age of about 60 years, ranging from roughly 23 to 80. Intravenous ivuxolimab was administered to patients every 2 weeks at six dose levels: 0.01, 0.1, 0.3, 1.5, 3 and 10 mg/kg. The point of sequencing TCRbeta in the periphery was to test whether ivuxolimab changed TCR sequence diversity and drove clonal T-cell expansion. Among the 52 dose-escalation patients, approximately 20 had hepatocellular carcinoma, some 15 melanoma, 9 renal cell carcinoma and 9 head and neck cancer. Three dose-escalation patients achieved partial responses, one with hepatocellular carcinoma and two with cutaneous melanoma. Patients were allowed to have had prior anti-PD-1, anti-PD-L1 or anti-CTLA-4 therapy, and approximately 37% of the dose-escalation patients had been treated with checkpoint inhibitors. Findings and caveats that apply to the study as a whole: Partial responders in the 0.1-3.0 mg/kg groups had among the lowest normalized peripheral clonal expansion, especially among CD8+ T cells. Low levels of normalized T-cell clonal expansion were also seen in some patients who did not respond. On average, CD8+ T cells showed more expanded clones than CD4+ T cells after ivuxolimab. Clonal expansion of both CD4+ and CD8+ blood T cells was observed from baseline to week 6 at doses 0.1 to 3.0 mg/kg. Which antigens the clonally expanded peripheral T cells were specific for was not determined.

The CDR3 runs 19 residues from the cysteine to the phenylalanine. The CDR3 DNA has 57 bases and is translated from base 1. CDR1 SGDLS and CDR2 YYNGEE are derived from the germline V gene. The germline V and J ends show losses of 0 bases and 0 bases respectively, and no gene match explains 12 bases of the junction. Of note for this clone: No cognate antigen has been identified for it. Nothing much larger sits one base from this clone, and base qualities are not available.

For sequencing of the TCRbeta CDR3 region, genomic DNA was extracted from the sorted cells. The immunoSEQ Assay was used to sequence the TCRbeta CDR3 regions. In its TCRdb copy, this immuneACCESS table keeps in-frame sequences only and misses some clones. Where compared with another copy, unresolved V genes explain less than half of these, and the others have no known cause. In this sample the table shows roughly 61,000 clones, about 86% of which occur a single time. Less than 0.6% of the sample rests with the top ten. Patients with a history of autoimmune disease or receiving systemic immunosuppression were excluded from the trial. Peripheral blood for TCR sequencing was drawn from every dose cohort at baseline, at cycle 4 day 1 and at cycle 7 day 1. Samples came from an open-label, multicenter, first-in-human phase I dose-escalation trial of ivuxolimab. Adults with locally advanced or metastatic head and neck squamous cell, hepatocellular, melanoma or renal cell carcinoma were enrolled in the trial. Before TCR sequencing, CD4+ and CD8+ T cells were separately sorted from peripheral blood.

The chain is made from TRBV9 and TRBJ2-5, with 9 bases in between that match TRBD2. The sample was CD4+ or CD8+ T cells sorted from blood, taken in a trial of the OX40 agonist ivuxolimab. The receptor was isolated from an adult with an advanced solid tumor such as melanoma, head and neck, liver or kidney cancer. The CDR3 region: CASSVGGRALAGNQETQYF. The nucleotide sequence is TGTGCCAGCAGCGTAGGGGGCAGGGCCCTAGCGGGGAACCAAGAGACCCAGTACTTC.